This is a list of T cell receptor beta chains from one sample in a study of blood T cell repertoires in COVID-19. Clones were read by immunoSEQ multiplex PCR, and TCRdb kept only the in-frame ones, dropping some. Here the sample spans fewer than 250,000 clones, approximately 81% being singletons. Sequenced sample: peripheral blood. Receptor source: a woman at least 80 years old with COVID-19, enrolled during active disease. Both conserved end residues are trimmed from each CDR3.

TRBJ2-1 | TRBV3-1/TRBV3-2 | ASSQEPTGTRFYNEQF
TRBJ1-1 | TRBV6-5 | ASLQGWANTEAF
TRBJ1-1 | TRBV10-3 | AISAGTGPDSEAF
TRBJ2-1 | TRBV7-3 | ASSRGGANEQF
TRBJ1-2 | TRBV25-1 | ASSEPQPGVRSGYT
TRBJ2-1 | TRBV6-5 | ASSYSSEQF
TRBJ2-2 | TRBV28 | ASNDQGAHTGELF
TRBJ2-7 | TRBV6-5 | ASSYTRGAYEQY
TRBJ1-5 | TRBV7-2 | ASSSVTGGGNQPQH
TRBJ1-1 | TRBV10-3 | AISVGTGPDSEAF
TRBJ1-2 | TRBV12-5 | ASAREANYGYT
TRBJ1-2 | TRBV9 | ASSPGQDHNYGYT
TRBJ1-3 | TRBV25-1 | ASSTHRGNGNTIY
TRBJ1-1 | TRBV5-5 | ASRRTHEMNTEAF
TRBJ2-5 | TRBV5-1 | ASRPTWEGETQY
TRBJ2-5 | TRBV28 | ASSSPPPEKETQY
TRBJ2-7 | TRBV5-5 | ASSLGHSSYEQY
TRBJ1-1 | TRBV10-2 | ASSESTLRMNTEAF
TRBJ2-7 | TRBV7-2 | ASSSRDRGGEQY
TRBJ1-1 | TRBV4-1 | ASSQGDSREAF
TRBJ1-5 | TRBV6-6 | ASSPTGGIRSNQPQH
TRBJ2-3 | TRBV28 | ASSLQGAATDTQY
TRBJ2-7 | TRBV6-1 | ASSDLGDRAYEQY
TRBJ1-4 | TRBV6-6 | ASSPGITNEKLF
TRBJ1-3 | TRBV10-2 | ASSDRRQGWSGNTIY
TRBJ1-4 | TRBV10-1 | ASSEDRGNEKLF
TRBJ1-4 | TRBV5-1 | ASSPGMEEKLF
TRBJ1-6 | TRBV5-6 | ASRKGGNNSPLH
TRBJ2-3 | TRBV6-2/TRBV6-3 | ASSRGDFSTDTQY
TRBJ1-2 | TRBV7-9 | ASRGTDYGYT
TRBJ1-1 | TRBV19 | ASSIGVLNTEAF
TRBJ2-1 | TRBV5-1 | ASSLESNEQF
TRBJ2-1 | TRBV28 | ASSTASADGNEQF
TRBJ1-3 | TRBV10-3 | AISYGPGIAGNTIY
TRBJ1-5 | TRBV4-3 | ASSQEPPPYSNQPQH
TRBJ2-1 | TRBV5-1 | ASSTTTQPYNEQF
TRBJ2-1 | TRBV15 | ATSRGLSRDEQF